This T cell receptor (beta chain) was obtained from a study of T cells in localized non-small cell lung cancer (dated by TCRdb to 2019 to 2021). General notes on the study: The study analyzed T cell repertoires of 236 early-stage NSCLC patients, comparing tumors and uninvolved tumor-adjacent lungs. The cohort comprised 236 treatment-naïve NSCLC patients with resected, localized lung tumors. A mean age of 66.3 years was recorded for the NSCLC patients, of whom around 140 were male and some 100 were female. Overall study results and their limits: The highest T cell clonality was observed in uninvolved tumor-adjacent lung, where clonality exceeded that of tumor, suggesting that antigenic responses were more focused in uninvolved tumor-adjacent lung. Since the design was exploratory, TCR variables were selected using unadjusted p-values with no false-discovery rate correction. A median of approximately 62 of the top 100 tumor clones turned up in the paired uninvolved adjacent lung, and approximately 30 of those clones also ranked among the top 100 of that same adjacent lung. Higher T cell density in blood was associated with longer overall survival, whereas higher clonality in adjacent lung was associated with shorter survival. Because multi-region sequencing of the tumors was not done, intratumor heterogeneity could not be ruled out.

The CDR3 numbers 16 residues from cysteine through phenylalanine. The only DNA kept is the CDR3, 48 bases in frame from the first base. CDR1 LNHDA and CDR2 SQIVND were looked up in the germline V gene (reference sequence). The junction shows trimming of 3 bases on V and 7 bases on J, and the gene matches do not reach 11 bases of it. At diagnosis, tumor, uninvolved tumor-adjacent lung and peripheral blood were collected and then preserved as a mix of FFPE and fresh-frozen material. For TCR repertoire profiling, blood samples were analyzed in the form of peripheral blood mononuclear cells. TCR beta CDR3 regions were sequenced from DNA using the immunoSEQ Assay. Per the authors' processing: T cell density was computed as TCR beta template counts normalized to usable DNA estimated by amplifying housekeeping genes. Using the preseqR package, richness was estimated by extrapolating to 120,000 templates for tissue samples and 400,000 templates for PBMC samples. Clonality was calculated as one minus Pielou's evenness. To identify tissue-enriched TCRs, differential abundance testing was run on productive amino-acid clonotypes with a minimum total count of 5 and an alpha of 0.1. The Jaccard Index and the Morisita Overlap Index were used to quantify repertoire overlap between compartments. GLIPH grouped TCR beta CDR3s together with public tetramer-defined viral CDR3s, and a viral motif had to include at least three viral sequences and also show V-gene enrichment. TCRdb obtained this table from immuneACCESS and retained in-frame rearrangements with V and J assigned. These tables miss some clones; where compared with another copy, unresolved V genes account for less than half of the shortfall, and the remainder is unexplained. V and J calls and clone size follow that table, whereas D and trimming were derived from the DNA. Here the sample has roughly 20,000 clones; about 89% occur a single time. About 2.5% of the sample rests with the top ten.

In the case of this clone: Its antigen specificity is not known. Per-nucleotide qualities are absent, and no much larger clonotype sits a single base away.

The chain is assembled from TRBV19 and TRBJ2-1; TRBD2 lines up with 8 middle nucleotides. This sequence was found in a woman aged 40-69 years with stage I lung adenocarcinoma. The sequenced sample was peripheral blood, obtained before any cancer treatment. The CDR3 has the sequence CASSIPHGGAVNEQFF. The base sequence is TGTGCCAGTAGTATCCCCCACGGGGGGGCTGTAAATGAGCAGTTCTTC.